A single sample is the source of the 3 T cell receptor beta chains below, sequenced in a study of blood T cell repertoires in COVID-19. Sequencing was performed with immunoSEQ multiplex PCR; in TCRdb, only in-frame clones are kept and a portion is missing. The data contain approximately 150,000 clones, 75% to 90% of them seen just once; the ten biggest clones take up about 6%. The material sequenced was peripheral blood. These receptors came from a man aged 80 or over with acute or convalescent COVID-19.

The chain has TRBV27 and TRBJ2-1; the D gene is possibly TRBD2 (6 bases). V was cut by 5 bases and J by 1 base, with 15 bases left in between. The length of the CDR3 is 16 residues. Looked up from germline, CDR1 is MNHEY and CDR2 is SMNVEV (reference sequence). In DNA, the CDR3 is TGTGCCAGCAGTGATCCGGGACGGGGGTCCTACAATGAGCAGTTCTTC. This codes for CASSDPGRGSYNEQFF.

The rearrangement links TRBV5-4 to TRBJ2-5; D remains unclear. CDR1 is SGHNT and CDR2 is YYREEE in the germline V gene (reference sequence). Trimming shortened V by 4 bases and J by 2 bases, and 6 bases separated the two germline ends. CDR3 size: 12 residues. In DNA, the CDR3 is TGTGCCAGCAGCGAGGCACAAGAGACCCAGTACTTC. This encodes CASSEAQETQYF.

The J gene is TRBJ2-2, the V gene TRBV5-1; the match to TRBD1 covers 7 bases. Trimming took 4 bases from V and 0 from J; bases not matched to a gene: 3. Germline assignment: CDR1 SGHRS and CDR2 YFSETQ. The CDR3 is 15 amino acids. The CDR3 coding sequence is TGCGCCAGCAGCCCGGGACAGACGAACACCGGGGAGCTGTTTTTT. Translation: CASSPGQTNTGELFF.